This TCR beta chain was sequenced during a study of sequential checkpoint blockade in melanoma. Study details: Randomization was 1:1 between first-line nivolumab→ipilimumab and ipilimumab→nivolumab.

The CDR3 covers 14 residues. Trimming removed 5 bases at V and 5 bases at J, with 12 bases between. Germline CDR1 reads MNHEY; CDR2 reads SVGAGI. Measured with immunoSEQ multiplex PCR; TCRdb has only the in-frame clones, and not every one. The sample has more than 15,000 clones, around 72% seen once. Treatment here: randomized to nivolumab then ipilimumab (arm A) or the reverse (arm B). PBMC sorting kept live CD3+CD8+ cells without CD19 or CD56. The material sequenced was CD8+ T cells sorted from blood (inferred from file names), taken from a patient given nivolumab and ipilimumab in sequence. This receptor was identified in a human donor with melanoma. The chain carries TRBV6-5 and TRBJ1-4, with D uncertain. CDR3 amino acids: CASSPSVPNEKLFF. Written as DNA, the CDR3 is TGTGCCAGCAGTCCCAGCGTTCCAAATGAAAAACTGTTTTTT.